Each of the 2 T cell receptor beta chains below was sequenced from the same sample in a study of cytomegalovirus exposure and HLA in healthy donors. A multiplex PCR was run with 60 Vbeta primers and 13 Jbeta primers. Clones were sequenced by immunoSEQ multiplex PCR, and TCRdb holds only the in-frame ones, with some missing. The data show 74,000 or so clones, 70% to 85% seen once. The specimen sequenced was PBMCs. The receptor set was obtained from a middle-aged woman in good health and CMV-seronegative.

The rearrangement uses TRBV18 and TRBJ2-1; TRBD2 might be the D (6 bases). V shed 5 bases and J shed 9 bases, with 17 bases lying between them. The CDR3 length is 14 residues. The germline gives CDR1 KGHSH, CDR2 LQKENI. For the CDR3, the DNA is TGTGCCAGCTCAGCCGGACTGAAGGAGGGTGAGCAGTTCTTC. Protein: CASSAGLKEGEQFF.

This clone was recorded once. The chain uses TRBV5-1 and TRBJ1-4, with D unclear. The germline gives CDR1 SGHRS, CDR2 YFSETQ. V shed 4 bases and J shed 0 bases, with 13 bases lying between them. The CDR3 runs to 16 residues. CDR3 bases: TGCGCCAGCAGCCCTGGTCGGGTGGCAACTAATGAAAAACTGTTTTTT. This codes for CASSPGRVATNEKLFF. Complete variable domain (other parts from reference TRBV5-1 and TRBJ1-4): KAGVTQTPRYLIKTRGQQVTLSCSPISGHRSVSWYQQTPGQGLQFLFEYFSETQRNKGNFPGRFSGRQFSNSRSEMNVSTLELGDSALYLCASSPGRVATNEKLFFGSGTQLSVL.